Ten or more counts support the clone carrying this TCR beta chain. No antigen is known for it. The entry originates in a study of glioma-infiltrating T cells. Study observations and caveats: Tissue-blood divergence was below expectation in non-neoplastic patients, above in gliomas.

The CDR3 spans 15 residues. Per the germline V gene, CDR1 is MDHEN and CDR2 is SYDVKM. J was trimmed by 3 bases and V by 5 bases; bases with no gene match: 8. Using RNA template, CDR3s of TCR alpha and beta were amplified with iRepertoire arm-PCR. TCRdb fed the multiplex PCR reads into MiXCR, producing one record per CDR3 protein. The repertoire holds under 200,000 distinct CDR3 sequences, with approximately 40% as singletons. This sequence was found in a human donor with low-grade glioma or glioblastoma, undergoing nonglioma brain surgery, or in good health (not recorded which). The sample taken for sequencing was glioma tissue, nonneoplastic brain tissue, or PBMCs (not recorded which). V gene TRBV28 combines with J gene TRBJ2-7; 9 bases line up with TRBD1. The CDR3 loop reads CASSPTTGGIYEQYF. CDR3 DNA sequence: TGTGCCAGCAGTCCTACGACAGGGGGGATCTACGAGCAGTACTTC.